The present entry profiles one TCR beta chain with its context. These data originate in a study of T cell responses to AZD1222 COVID-19 vaccine. Assay used: immunoSEQ multiplex PCR; TCRdb lists only in-frame clones, some missing. The data show under 80,000 clones, with about 85% seen just once and approximately 1.2% held by the top ten. This CDR3 contains 13 residues. Trimming took off 4 bases at V and 5 bases at J, with 14 bases between the two ends. Germline V CDR1 and CDR2: GTSNPN, SVGIG (reference sequence). The V and J genes are TRBV30 and TRBJ1-2, with D uncertain. The TCR was taken from an adult who received the AZD1222 COVID-19 vaccine. Here the sequenced sample was peripheral blood, taken 28 days after the second AZD1222 dose. CDR3 sequence (DNA): TGTGCCTGGAAGTCAGAAATAAAGTATGGCTACACCTTC. This encodes CAWKSEIKYGYTF.